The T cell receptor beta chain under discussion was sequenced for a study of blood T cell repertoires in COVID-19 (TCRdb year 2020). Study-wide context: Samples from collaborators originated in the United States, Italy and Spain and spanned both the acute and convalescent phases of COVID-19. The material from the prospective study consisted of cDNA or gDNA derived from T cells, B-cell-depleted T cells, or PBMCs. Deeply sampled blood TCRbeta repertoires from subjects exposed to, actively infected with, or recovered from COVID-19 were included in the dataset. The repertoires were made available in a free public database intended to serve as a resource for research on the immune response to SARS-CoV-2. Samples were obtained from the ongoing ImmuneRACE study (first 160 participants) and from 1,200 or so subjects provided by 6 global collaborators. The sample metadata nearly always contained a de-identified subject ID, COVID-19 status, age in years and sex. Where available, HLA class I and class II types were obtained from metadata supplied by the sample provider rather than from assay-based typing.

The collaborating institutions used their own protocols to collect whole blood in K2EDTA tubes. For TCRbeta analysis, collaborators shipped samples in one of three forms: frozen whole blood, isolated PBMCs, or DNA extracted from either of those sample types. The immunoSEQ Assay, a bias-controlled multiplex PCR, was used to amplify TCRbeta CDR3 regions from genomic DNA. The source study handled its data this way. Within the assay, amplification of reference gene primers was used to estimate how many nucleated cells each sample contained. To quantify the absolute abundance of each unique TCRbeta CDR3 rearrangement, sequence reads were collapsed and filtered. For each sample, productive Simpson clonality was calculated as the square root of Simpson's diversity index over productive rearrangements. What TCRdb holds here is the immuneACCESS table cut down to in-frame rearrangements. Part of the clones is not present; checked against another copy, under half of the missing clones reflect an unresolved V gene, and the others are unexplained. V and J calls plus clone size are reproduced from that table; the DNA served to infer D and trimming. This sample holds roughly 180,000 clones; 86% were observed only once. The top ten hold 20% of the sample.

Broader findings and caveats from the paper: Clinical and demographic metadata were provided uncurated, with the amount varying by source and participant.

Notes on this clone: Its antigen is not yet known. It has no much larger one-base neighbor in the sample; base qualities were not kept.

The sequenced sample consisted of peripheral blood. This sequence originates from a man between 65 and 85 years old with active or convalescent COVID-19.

The DNA is TGTGCCAGCAGACCCGGGACAGGGAATGAAAAACTGTTTTTT. This yields the protein CASRPGTGNEKLFF. The sequence links TRBV6-5 to TRBJ1-4; 9 central nucleotides agree with TRBD1. The CDR3 spans 14 residues, from the cysteine through the phenylalanine. Solely the CDR3 DNA is kept, with 42 bases framed from the first base. After removal of 6 bases from V and 5 bases from J, the junction retains 4 bases not matched to a gene. The germline V gene sets CDR1 to MNHEY and CDR2 to SVGAGI.